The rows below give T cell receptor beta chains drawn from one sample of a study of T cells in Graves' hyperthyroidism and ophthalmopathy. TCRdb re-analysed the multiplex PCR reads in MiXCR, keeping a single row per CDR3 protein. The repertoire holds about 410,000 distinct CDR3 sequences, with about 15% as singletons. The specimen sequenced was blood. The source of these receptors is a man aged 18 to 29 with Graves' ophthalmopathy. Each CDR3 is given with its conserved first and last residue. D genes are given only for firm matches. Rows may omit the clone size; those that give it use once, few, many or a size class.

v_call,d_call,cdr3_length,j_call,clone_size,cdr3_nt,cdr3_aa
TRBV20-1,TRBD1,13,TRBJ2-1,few,TGCAGTGCTAGAGATCAGGGGGCGACCCCGCAGTTCTTC,CSARDQGATPQFF
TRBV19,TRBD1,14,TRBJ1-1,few,TGTGCCAGTAGCGAACAGGGGGTTGAAACTGAAGCTTTCTTT,CASSEQGVETEAFF
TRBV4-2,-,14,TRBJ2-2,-,TGTGCCAGCAGCCAAGTTTTAGACACCGGGGAGCTGTTTTTT,CASSQVLDTGELFF
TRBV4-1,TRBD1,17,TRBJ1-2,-,TGCGCCAGCAGCCAGGGACTCGGACAGGGGGATTTCTATGGCTACACCTTC,CASSQGLGQGDFYGYTF
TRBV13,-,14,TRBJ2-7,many,TGTGCCAGCAGCTTAGGGCTGCAAGTCTACGAGCAGTACTTC,CASSLGLQVYEQYF
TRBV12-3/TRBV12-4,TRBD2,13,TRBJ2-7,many,TGTGCCAGCAGTTTAGGGACTAGCCACGAGCAGTACTTC,CASSLGTSHEQYF
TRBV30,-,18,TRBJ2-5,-,TGTGCCTGCTCCTGCAAGGGGGACGGTGGAACGCCTAAAGAGACCCAGTACTTC,CACSCKGDGGTPKETQYF
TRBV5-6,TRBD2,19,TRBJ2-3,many,TGTGCCAGCAGCTTGGTGGGTTCGTGGACTAGCGGGGATGGCGATACGCAGTATTTT,CASSLVGSWTSGDGDTQYF
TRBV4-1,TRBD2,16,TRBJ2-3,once,TGCGCCAGCAGCCCCCGGACTAGCGGGAGTACAGGTACGCAGTATTTT,CASSPRTSGSTGTQYF
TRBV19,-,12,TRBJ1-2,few,TGTGCCAGTACCGAACGGTACTATGGCTACACCTTC,CASTERYYGYTF
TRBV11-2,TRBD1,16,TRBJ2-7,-,TGTGCCAGCAGCGTAGGGGGCAGGGGTGGTACCTACGAGCAGTACTTC,CASSVGGRGGTYEQYF
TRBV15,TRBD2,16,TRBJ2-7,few,TGTGCCACCAGCAGAGAAGGTAGCGGGAGGGCCCTCCAGCAGTACTTC,CATSREGSGRALQQYF
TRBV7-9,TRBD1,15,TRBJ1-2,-,TGTGCCAGCAGCTTGGAGGGGGCCTTTAACTATGGCTACACCTTC,CASSLEGAFNYGYTF
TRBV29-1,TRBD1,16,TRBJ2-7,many,TGCAGCGTTGAAGTTTCCGGGACAGGGGGCTTTTACGAGCAGTACTTC,CSVEVSGTGGFYEQYF
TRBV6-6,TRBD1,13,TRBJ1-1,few,TGTGCCAGCAGTTACTCGACAGGGGAGAAAGCTTTCTTT,CASSYSTGEKAFF
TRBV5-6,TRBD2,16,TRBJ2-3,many,TGTGCCAGCAGCTTGGGGAGAGCGGGGGGTGCAGATACGCAGTATTTT,CASSLGRAGGADTQYF
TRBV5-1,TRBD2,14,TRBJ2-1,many,TGCGCCAGCAGCTTGGGACTAGCGGCCAATGAGCAGTTCTTC,CASSLGLAANEQFF
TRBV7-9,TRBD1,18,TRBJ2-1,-,TGTGCCAGCAGCCGAGGGACAGGGTTTATGTGGGGCTACAATGAGCAGTTCTTC,CASSRGTGFMWGYNEQFF
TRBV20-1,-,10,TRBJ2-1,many,TGCAGTGCTAGTGTACTCAGGGAGTTCTTC,CSASVLREFF
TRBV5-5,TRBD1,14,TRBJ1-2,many,TGTGCCAGCACCAAGGGACAGGGGGTGGCTGGCTACACCTTC,CASTKGQGVAGYTF
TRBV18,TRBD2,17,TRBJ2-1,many,TGTGCCAGCTCACCTTCGGGTCTAGCGGGAGTCGGGGGTGAGCAGTTCTTC,CASSPSGLAGVGGEQFF
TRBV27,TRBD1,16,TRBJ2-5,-,TGTGCCAGCAATAATGTTTGGACAGGGAGGCAAGAGACCCAGTACTTC,CASNNVWTGRQETQYF
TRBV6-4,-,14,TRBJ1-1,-,TGTGCCAGCAGAATAGGGGTGGGGAGCACTGAAGCTTTCTTT,CASRIGVGSTEAFF
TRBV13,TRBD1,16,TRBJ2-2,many,TGTGCCAGCAGCTTCAGGACAGGGGCAGACGCCGGGGAGCTGTTTTTT,CASSFRTGADAGELFF
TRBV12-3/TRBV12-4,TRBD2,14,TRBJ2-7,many,TGTGCCAGCAGTTTTGGGGGACTAACCTACGAGCAGTACTTC,CASSFGGLTYEQYF
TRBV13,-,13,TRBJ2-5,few,TGTGCCAGCAGCTTAGGGACAGGCGGCCTCCGGTACTTC,CASSLGTGGLRYF
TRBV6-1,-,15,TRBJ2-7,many,TGTGCCAGCCGGACACCGGGACACCTCAGACTAGAGCAGTACTTC,CASRTPGHLRLEQYF
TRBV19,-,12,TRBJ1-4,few,TGTGCCAGTCGGCCAGGGTTTGAAAAACTGTTTTTT,CASRPGFEKLFF
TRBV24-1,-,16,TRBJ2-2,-,TGTGCCACCAGTGATTTGCAGGGGTTCAACACCGGGGAGCTGTTTTTT,CATSDLQGFNTGELFF
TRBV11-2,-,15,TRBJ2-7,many,TGTGCCAGCAGCTTAGATCCCAGGGGGGTCTACGAGCAGTACTTC,CASSLDPRGVYEQYF
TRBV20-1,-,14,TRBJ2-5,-,TGCAGTGCTAGACACGACAGAGGCCAAGAGACCCAGTACTTC,CSARHDRGQETQYF